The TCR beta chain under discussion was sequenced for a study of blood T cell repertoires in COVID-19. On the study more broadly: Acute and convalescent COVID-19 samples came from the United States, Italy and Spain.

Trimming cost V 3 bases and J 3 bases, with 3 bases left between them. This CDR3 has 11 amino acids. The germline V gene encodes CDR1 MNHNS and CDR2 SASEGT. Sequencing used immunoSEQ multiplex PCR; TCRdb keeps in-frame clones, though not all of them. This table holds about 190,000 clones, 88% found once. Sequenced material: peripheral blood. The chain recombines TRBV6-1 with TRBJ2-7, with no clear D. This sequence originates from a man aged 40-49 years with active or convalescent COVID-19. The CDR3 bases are TGTGCCAGCAGTGACATCTACGAGCAGTACTTC. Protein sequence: CASSDIYEQYF.